The TCR beta chain under discussion was sequenced for a study of response to subunit inactivated influenza vaccine. Findings and limits, study-wide: Each seasonal influenza vaccination recruits few new T cells, the authors suggested.

Turning to this clonotype: The target antigen is unknown.

TCRdb redid the calling of the RT-PCR reads with MiXCR, one entry per CDR3 protein. The table lists about 780,000 distinct CDR3 sequences, approximately 17% of them singletons. This CDR3 is 14 amino acids long. The junction had 6 bases not matched to a gene; V was cut back by 6 bases and J by 1 base. CDR1 GTSNPN and CDR2 SVGIG come from the germline V gene (reference sequence). The sample here was PBMCs from blood, taken around 5 days after vaccination. The sequence was obtained from a man aged 50 to 59 who received an inactivated influenza vaccine. The genes are TRBV30 and TRBJ2-7, with 10 bases identical to TRBD1. The CDR3 DNA is TGTGCCTGCGGTTGGACAGGGGGATCCTACGAGCAGTACTTC. The encoded protein is CACGWTGGSYEQYF.